The next 31 T cell receptor beta chains were all read from a single sample in a study of human T cells and chemical hapten exposure. MiXCR, applied by TCRdb to the RACE reads, yields one record per CDR3 protein. The table records about 76,000 distinct CDR3 sequences, about an eighth of them present only once. Specified time point: patch test 3, about 24 weeks after DPC sensitization. This sample's treatment: therapeutic diphenylcyclopropenone sensitization with weekly scalp DPC. The sample here was whole blood, taken in connection with sensitization to the hapten diphenylcyclopropenone (DPC). The receptors stem from a woman aged 45-65 years with alopecia areata. Some clones in this sample may be carry-over from other donors' samples.

This clonotype was picked up a small number of times. V is TRBV29-1 and J is TRBJ2-7; 8 bases map to TRBD1. The CDR3 spans 13 residues. The V segment lost 4 bases and the J segment 6 bases; nucleotides outside the gene matches: 8. Germline CDR1 reads SQVTM; CDR2 reads ANQGSEA. The chain's CDR3 is CSVVWQGAFEQYF. In DNA, the CDR3 is TGCAGCGTTGTGTGGCAGGGGGCGTTCGAGCAGTACTTC.

The rearrangement uses TRBV20-1 and TRBJ2-7; weak D call: TRBD2 (6 bases). V dropped 5 bases and J dropped 6 bases, with 17 bases sitting between them. Per the germline V gene, CDR1 is DFQATT and CDR2 is SNEGSKA (reference sequence). This CDR3 has 13 residues. In DNA, the CDR3 is TGCAGTGCTTTGGGACTGATCTACGGCGAGCAGTACTTC. Its translation: CSALGLIYGEQYF.

This clonotype was counted many times. This chain connects TRBV20-1 to TRBJ2-7, with 10 bases aligning to TRBD2. The V and J ends lost 0 bases and 3 bases, in that order; junction bases with no gene match: 5. Germline V CDR1 and CDR2: DFQATT, SNEGSKA (reference sequence). CDR3 length equals 15 residues. CDR3 sequence reads: CSARDPGTSVYEQYF. As DNA, the CDR3 is TGCAGTGCTAGAGACCCCGGGACTAGCGTCTACGAGCAGTACTTC.

This clonotype was detected ten times or more. This sequence joins TRBV3-1 and TRBJ2-2, with 10 bases aligning to TRBD2. This CDR3 comprises 17 residues. The J segment lost 6 bases and the V segment lost 0 bases, leaving 7 bases of the junction unmatched. Germline CDR1 is LGHDT and CDR2 is YNNKEL (reference sequence). Here the CDR3 reads CASSQERLAGVPGELFF. The DNA for the CDR3 is TGTGCCAGCAGCCAAGAAAGGCTAGCGGGAGTCCCCGGGGAGCTGTTTTTT. The full variable domain, rest sourced from reference TRBV3-1 and TRBJ2-2, is DTAVSQTPKYLVTQMGNDKSIKCEQNLGHDTMYWYKQDSKKFLKIMFSYNNKELIINETVPNRFSPKSPDKAHLNLHINSLELGDSAVYFCASSQERLAGVPGELFFGEGSRLTVL.

Many counts were recorded for this clonotype. The chain is built from TRBV29-1 and TRBJ2-1; TRBD2 matches at 9 bases. Germline-derived CDR1 and CDR2 are SQVTM and ANQGSEA. Trimming removed 1 base from V and 6 bases from J; junction bases left unmatched: 7. The CDR3 runs to 15 residues. Here the CDR3 DNA reads TGCAGCGTTGAAGCCCCGGGACTAGCCGTCAATGAGCAGTTCTTC. Its translation: CSVEAPGLAVNEQFF.

For this clonotype: A read error may explain this, as a much larger clone is one base away. The chain employs TRBV6-6 and TRBJ1-5; the D gene is possibly TRBD1 (5 bases). From germline, CDR1 is MNHNY and CDR2 SVGAGI (reference sequence). This CDR3 is 15 amino acids long. The ends were cut back, 6 bases at V and 6 bases at J, with 18 bases in the middle. The CDR3: CASSPYSGYSQPQHF. The CDR3 DNA reads as TGTGCCAGCAGCCCATATTCAGGGTACAGTCAGCCCCAGCATTTT.

The chain links TRBV18 to TRBJ2-2; TRBD1 matches 9 bases. Germline lookup yields CDR1 KGHSH and CDR2 LQKENI. The CDR3 spans 18 residues. The J segment lost 2 bases and the V segment lost 2 bases, leaving 9 bases of the junction unmatched. The CDR3 DNA sequence: TGTGCCAGCTCACCAGGACCGGTGGGACAGGGTAACACCGGGGAGCTGTTTTTT. Translation: CASSPGPVGQGNTGELFF.

Many counts were recorded for this clonotype. The chain joins TRBV19 to TRBJ2-1, with 7 bases aligning to TRBD2. The J segment lost 4 bases and the V segment lost 4 bases, leaving 4 bases of the junction unmatched. CDR1 is LNHDA and CDR2 is SQIVND in the germline V gene (reference sequence). This CDR3 has 14 amino acids. The CDR3 region has the DNA TGTGCCAGTAGTAGCGGGAGCGGATACAATGAGCAGTTCTTC. It yields the protein CASSSGSGYNEQFF.

This clonotype was detected only a few times. V is TRBV12-3 or TRBV12-4 and J is TRBJ2-7, with 11 bases fitting TRBD2. This CDR3 region has 15 residues. The junction had 2 bases not matched to a gene; V was cut back by 0 bases and J by 4 bases. The CDR3 sequence: CASSLALAGGYEQYF. As DNA, the CDR3 is TGTGCCAGCAGTTTAGCGCTAGCGGGAGGATACGAGCAGTACTTC.

This clonotype was recorded many times. The chain couples TRBV14 to TRBJ1-5, with D uncertain. Trimming cost V 4 bases and J 0 bases, with 7 bases left between them. CDR3 length: 14 residues. Germline V gives CDR1 SGHDN, CDR2 FVKESK. The CDR3 coding sequence is TGTGCCAGCAGCCTTCGGATTAGCAATCAGCCCCAGCATTTT. Protein sequence: CASSLRISNQPQHF.

V is TRBV7-7 and J is TRBJ2-3; 9 bases agree with TRBD2. Germline V gene data show CDR1 as SSHAT and CDR2 as FNYEAQ (reference sequence). The CDR3 runs to 15 residues. CDR3 region: CASYHGGTSSRWQYF. DNA of the CDR3: TGTGCTAGCTATCATGGGGGGACTAGCAGTCGGTGGCAGTATTTT.

This clonotype was detected many times. The chain links TRBV11-2 to TRBJ1-1; possible D gene TRBD1, 5 bases. This CDR3 is built from 15 residues. CDR1 and CDR2 from the germline V gene are SGHAT and FQNNGV. The germline V and J ends were trimmed by 1 base and 1 base, with 10 bases remaining between them. The chain's CDR3 is CASSLVRGPNTEAFF. CDR3 DNA: TGTGCCAGCAGCTTAGTTCGGGGCCCGAACACTGAAGCTTTCTTT.

V gene TRBV29-1 combines with J gene TRBJ1-2; no firm D call. The germline V gene has CDR1 SQVTM and CDR2 ANQGSEA. Trimming cost V 4 bases and J 6 bases, with 9 bases left between them. The CDR3 has 11 amino acids. The CDR3 here is CSVGPSDGYTF. CDR3 in DNA: TGCAGCGTTGGTCCAAGCGATGGCTACACCTTC.

This clonotype appeared a few times. V gene TRBV6-6 combines with J gene TRBJ1-2; TRBD1 is a possible D gene (6 bases). The CDR3 has 16 amino acids. Germline V CDR1 and CDR2: MNHNY, SVGAGI (reference sequence). V was trimmed by 9 bases and J by 3 bases, leaving 23 bases between them. CDR3: CASYEPGGRGHYGYTF. The CDR3 coding sequence is TGTGCCAGTTACGAGCCTGGGGGGCGCGGACACTATGGCTACACCTTC.

The chain recombines TRBV19 with TRBJ2-5, with unresolved D. The CDR3 has 16 residues. The V gene's germline CDR1 is LNHDA and CDR2 SQIVND (reference sequence). The V and J ends lost 7 bases and 1 base respectively, with 19 bases between them. Here the CDR3 DNA reads TGTGCCAGTACTAACCACCCGGCTCCTGGCCAAGAGACCCAGTACTTC. Amino acid sequence: CASTNHPAPGQETQYF.

The gene calls are TRBV18 and TRBJ1-1; D is perhaps TRBD1 (6 bases). V was pared by 3 bases and J by 0 bases, with 17 bases between. The CDR3 is made up of 17 amino acids. Germline CDR1 reads KGHSH; CDR2 reads LQKENI. In DNA, the CDR3 is TGTGCCAGCTCACCTCATGGACCGGGACAACTGAACACTGAAGCTTTCTTT. Its translation: CASSPHGPGQLNTEAFF. The variable domain in full, with the rest retrieved from reference TRBV18 and TRBJ1-1, is NAGVMQNPRHLVRRRGQEARLRCSPMKGHSHVYWYRQLPEEGLKFMVYLQKENIIDESGMPKERFSAEFPKEGPSILRIQQVVRGDSAAYFCASSPHGPGQLNTEAFFGQGTRLTVV.

This clonotype was seen ten or more times. The V call is TRBV2, the J call TRBJ1-6, with 8 bases aligning to TRBD1. Germline CDR1 SNHLY, CDR2 FYNNEI. The CDR3 consists of 16 residues. Germline trimming cut 5 bases from V and 10 bases from J; bases unmatched to any gene: 13. This CDR3 is CASSMIHRGYRSPLHF. The CDR3 nucleotides are TGTGCCAGCAGTATGATACACAGGGGGTACCGGTCACCCCTCCACTTT.

The chain joins TRBV5-4 to TRBJ1-2; D gene ambiguous. Trimming pared 1 base from V and 0 bases from J, leaving 4 bases between. Germline lookup yields CDR1 SGHNT and CDR2 YYREEE (reference sequence). This CDR3 contains 13 residues. The CDR3 DNA is TGTGCCAGCAGCTTGACGGCTAACTATGGCTACACCTTC. It codes for CASSLTANYGYTF.

This clonotype was observed a few times. Here the CDR3 DNA reads TGTGCCAGCAGCCCGAAGACAGGGTCCGGGACAGATACGCAGTATTTT. Protein product: CASSPKTGSGTDTQYF. The genes are TRBV7-8 and TRBJ2-3; 7 bases agree with TRBD1. Germline V gene sequence: CDR1 SGHVS, CDR2 FQNEAQ. J was trimmed by 3 bases and V by 5 bases; bases with no gene match: 11. This CDR3 has 16 residues.

The chain combines TRBV12-3 or TRBV12-4 with TRBJ1-4, with 10 positions matching TRBD1. The CDR3 totals 15 residues. V gave up 6 bases and J gave up 5 bases; unmatched junction bases: 6. Here the CDR3 reads CASRSKGQGNEKLFF. Written as DNA, the CDR3 is TGTGCCAGCAGATCCAAGGGACAGGGGAATGAAAAACTGTTTTTT.

This clonotype occurred many times. The rearrangement joins TRBV7-6 to TRBJ1-1; TRBD1 matches at 11 bases. Losses at the gene ends were 1 base for V and 11 bases for J; bases not matched to a gene: 15. This CDR3 has 17 residues. Germline loops: CDR1 SGHVS, CDR2 FNYEAQ. CDR3 coding DNA: TGTGCCAGCAGCTTAGTCCCCGGACAGGGGGCTTCGTTGTATGCTTTCTTT. The encoded protein is CASSLVPGQGASLYAFF.

This clonotype was seen more than once but under ten times. This sequence joins TRBV9 and TRBJ2-3, with 14 bases matching TRBD2. Germline values: CDR1 SGDLS, CDR2 YYNGEE. The CDR3 length is 15 residues. V lost 4 bases and J lost 6; bases outside the gene matches: 4. The CDR3 bases are TGTGCCAGCAGCACGGGACTAGCGGGAGTTGATACGCAGTATTTT. As protein: CASSTGLAGVDTQYF.

J is TRBJ2-3 and V is TRBV20-1; D gene uncertain. CDR1 and CDR2 (germline): DFQATT, SNEGSKA (reference sequence). Trimming shortened V by 4 bases and J by 2 bases, and 16 bases separated the two germline ends. The CDR3 runs to 15 residues. In DNA, the CDR3 is TGCAGTGCTAACTTCTGGCGGACCTACACAGATACGCAGTATTTT. Translated: CSANFWRTYTDTQYF.

The gene calls are TRBV27 and TRBJ1-5; TRBD1 aligns across 7 bases. CDR3 length equals 15 residues. Germline V CDR1 and CDR2: MNHEY, SMNVEV (reference sequence). The J segment lost 8 bases and the V segment lost 4 bases, leaving 11 bases of the junction unmatched. CDR3 bases: TGTGCCAGCAGTTCCCGGGGACAGCCCTGGGAGCCCCAGCATTTT. Translation: CASSSRGQPWEPQHF.

This clonotype was detected a few times. The chain employs TRBV25-1 and TRBJ2-7; 7 bases are shared with TRBD1. CDR1 MGHDK and CDR2 SYGVNS come from the germline V gene. J gave up 5 bases and V 0 bases, and 10 bases lay outside the gene matches. The CDR3 totals 16 residues. CDR3 DNA sequence: TGTGCCAGCAGTGAATATTTAGAGGACAGGTCCCACGAGCAGTACTTC. Translation: CASSEYLEDRSHEQYF.

This clonotype was seen at least ten times. The chain uses TRBV28 and TRBJ2-1; D uncertain. The germline V gene encodes CDR1 MDHEN and CDR2 SYDVKM. This CDR3 is 12 amino acids long. V shed 8 bases and J shed 1 base, with 6 bases lying between them. The DNA of the CDR3 is TGTGCCAGCCGCCGATCCTACAATGAGCAGTTCTTC. Its protein product is CASRRSYNEQFF.

The chain has TRBV11-2 and TRBJ2-2; no reliable D call. The germline V and J ends were trimmed by 0 bases and 4 bases, with 3 bases remaining between them. This CDR3 comprises 13 residues. Germline-derived CDR1 and CDR2 are SGHAT and FQNNGV. Here the CDR3 DNA reads TGTGCCAGCAGCTTAGAGAGCACCGGGGAGCTGTTTTTT. Translation gives CASSLESTGELFF.

In this sample, this clonotype turned up a few times. The rearrangement uses TRBV5-6 and TRBJ1-2; 9 bases line up with TRBD1. The length of the CDR3 is 13 residues. In germline, CDR1 is SGHDT, CDR2 YYEEEE. V was pared by 5 bases and J by 4 bases, with 3 bases of the junction left unmatched. CDR3 DNA: TGTGCCAGCAGAAACAGGGGGCCCTATGGCTACACCTTC. Its translation is CASRNRGPYGYTF. The full variable domain, completed using reference TRBV5-6 and TRBJ1-2, is DAGVTQSPTHLIKTRGQQVTLRCSPKSGHDTVSWYQQALGQGPQFIFQYYEEEERQRGNFPDRFSGHQFPNYSSELNVNALLLGDSALYLCASRNRGPYGYTFGSGTRLTVV.

The rearrangement links TRBV20-1 to TRBJ2-1; TRBD2 aligns across 7 bases. CDR3 size: 16 residues. With V trimmed by 6 bases and J by 0 bases, 11 bases remained unmatched. Germline values: CDR1 DFQATT, CDR2 SNEGSKA (reference sequence). CDR3 nucleotides: TGCAGTGCGCTTCCTCTAGCGGCTAGCTCCTACAATGAGCAGTTCTTC. It codes for CSALPLAASSYNEQFF.

This clonotype was observed at least ten times. The chain couples TRBV6-1 to TRBJ2-5; D unresolved. The CDR3 length is 12 residues. V was clipped by 2 bases and J by 5 bases, with 6 bases between them. The germline V gene has CDR1 MNHNS and CDR2 SASEGT. CDR3 nucleotides: TGTGCCAGCAGTGAAAATCTTGAGACCCAGTACTTC. Translating gives CASSENLETQYF.

This clonotype was counted ten times or more. This chain uses TRBV29-1 with TRBJ2-5; D may be TRBD2 (5 bases). The CDR3 is 13 amino acids. Between the trimmed V and J ends, which lost 2 bases and 5 bases, there was a span of 12 bases. Germline V gene lookup returns CDR1 SQVTM and CDR2 ANQGSEA. The CDR3: CSVESRDWETQYF. The DNA for the CDR3 is TGCAGCGTTGAATCTCGGGATTGGGAGACCCAGTACTTC.